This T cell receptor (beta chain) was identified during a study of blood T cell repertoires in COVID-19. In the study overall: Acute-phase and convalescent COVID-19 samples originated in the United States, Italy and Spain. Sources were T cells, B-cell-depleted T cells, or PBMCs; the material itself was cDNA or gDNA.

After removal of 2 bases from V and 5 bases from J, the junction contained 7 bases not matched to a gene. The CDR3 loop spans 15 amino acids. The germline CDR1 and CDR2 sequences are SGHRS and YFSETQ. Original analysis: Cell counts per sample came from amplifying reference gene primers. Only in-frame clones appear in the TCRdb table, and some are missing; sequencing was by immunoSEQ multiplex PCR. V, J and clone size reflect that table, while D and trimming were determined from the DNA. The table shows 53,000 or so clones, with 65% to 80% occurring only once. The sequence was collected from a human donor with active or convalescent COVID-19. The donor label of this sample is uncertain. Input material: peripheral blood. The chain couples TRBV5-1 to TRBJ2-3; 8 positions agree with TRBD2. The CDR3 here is CASSLGQRGLDTQYF. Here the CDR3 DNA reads TGCGCCAGCAGCTTAGGTCAGCGGGGGCTAGATACGCAGTATTTT.